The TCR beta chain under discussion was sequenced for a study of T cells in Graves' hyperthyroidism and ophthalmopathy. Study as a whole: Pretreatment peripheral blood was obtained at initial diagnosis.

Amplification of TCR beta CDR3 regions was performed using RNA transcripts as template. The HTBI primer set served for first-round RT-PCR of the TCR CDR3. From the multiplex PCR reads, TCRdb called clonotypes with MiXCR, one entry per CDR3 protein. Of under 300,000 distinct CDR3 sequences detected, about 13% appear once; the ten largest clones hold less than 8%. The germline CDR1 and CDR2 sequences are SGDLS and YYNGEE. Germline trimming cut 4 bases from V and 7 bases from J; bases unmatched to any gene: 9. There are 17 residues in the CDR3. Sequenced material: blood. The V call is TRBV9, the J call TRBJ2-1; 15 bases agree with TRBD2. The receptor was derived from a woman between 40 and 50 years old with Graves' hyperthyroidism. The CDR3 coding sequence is TGTGCCAGCAGCCTCCCATCCGGGACTAGCGGGAGGAATGAGCAGTTCTTC. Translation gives CASSLPSGTSGRNEQFF.